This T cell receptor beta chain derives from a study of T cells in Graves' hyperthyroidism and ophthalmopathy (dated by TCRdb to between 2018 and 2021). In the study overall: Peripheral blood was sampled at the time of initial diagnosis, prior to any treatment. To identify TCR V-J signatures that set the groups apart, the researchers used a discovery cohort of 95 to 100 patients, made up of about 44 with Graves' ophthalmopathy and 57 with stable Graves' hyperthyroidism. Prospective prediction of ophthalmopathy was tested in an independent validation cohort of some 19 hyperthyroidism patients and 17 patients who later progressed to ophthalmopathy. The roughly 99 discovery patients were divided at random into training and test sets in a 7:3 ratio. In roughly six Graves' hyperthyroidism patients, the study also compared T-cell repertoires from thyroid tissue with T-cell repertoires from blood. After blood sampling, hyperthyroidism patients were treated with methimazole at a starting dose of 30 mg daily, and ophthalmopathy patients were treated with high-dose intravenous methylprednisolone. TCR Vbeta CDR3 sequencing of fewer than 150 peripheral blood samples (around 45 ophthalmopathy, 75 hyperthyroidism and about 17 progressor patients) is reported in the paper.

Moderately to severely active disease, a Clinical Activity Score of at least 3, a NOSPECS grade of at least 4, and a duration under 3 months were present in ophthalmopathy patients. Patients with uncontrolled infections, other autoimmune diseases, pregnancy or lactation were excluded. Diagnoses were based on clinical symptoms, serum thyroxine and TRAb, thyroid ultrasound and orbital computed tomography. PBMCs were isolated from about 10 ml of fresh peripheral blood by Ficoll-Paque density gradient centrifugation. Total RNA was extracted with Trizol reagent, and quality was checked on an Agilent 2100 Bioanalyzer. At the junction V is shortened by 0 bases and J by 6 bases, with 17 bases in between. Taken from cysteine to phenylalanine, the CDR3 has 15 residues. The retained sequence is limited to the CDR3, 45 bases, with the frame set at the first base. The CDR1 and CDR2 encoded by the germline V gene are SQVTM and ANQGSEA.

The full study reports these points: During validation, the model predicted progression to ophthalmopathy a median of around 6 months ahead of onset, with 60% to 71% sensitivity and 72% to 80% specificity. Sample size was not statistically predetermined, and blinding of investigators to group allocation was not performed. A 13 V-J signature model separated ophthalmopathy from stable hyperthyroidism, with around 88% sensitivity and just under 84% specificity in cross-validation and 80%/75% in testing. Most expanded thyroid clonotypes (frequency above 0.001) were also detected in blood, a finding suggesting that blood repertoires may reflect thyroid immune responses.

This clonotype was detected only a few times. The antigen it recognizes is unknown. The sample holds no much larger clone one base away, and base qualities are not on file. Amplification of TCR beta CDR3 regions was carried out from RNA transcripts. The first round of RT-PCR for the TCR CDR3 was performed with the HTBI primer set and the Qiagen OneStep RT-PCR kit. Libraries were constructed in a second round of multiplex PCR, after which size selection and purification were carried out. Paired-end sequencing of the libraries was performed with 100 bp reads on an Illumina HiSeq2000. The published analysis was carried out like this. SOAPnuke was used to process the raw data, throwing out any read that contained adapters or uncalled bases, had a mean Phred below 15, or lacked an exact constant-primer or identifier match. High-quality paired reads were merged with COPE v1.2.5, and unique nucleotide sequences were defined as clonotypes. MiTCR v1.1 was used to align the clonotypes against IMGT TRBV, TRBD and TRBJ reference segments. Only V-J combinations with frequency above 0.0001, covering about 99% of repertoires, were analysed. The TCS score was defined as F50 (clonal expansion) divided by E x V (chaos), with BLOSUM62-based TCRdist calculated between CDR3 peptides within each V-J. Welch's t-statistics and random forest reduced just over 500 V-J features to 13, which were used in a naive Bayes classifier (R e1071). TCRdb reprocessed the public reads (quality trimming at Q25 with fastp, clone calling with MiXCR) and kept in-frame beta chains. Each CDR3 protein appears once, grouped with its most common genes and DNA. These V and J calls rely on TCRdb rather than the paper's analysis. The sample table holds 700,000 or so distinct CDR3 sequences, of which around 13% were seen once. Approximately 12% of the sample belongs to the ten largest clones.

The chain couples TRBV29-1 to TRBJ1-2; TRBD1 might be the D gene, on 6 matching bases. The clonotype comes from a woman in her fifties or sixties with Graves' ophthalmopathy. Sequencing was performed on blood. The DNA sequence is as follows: TGCAGCGTTGAAGATATCTTTACGGGGGGCGATGGCTACACCTTC. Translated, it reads CSVEDIFTGGDGYTF.